The 4 T cell receptor beta chains reported below all come from one sample, sequenced in a study of T cell responses to AZD1222 COVID-19 vaccine. Data came from immunoSEQ multiplex PCR; TCRdb stores just in-frame clones and leaves some out. The sample records approximately 130,000 clones, nearly 90% being singletons. The material was peripheral blood, obtained 28 days after the second AZD1222 dose. Receptors were obtained from an adult who received the AZD1222 COVID-19 vaccine.

The chain recombines TRBV5-6 with TRBJ2-7, with no clear D. The CDR3 is made up of 12 amino acids. The germline gives CDR1 SGHDT, CDR2 YYEEEE. V gave up 5 bases and J gave up 4 bases, with 10 bases separating them. CDR3 coding DNA: TGTGCCAGCAGTCGAAATATGTACGAGCAGTACTTC. Residues: CASSRNMYEQYF.

The J gene is TRBJ1-2, the V gene TRBV3-1 (or the pseudogene TRBV3-2); D unresolved. The V end was cut by 2 bases, the J end by 8 bases, with 12 bases between. The germline gives CDR1 LGHDT, CDR2 YNNKEL (reference sequence). The CDR3 length is 13 residues. Written as DNA, the CDR3 is TGTGCCAGCAGCCAAAACGACAAGCAAGGCTACACCTTC. This sequence encodes CASSQNDKQGYTF.

This clone showed up just once. This chain connects TRBV28 to TRBJ2-7; the D is unclear. Germline V gene sequence: CDR1 MDHEN, CDR2 SYDVKM. CDR3 length: 12 residues. The ends were cut back, 2 bases at V and 4 bases at J, with 6 bases in the middle. CDR3 sequence (DNA): TGTGCCAGCAGTTTAGTTCGATACGAGCAGTACTTC. Translated: CASSLVRYEQYF.

The V gene is TRBV5-1, the J gene TRBJ2-5; 10 nucleotides align to TRBD1. This CDR3 contains 15 residues. Germline-derived CDR1 and CDR2 are SGHRS and YFSETQ. V trimming: 0 bases; J trimming: 5 bases; junction bases outside the gene matches: 4. CDR3 loop: CASSLGGQGSETQYF. DNA of the CDR3: TGCGCCAGCAGCTTGGGGGGACAGGGGTCGGAGACCCAGTACTTC.